The entry that follows covers one T cell receptor (beta chain) sequence. Antigen specificity is unknown. The CDR3 extends over 15 amino acids. Germline assignment: CDR1 MDHEN and CDR2 SYDVKM. Germline trimming cut 4 bases from V and 4 bases from J; bases unmatched to any gene: 5. The source of the sample is a study of CD8+ T cells in alopecia areata. Whole-study findings and limits: Sequenced scalp T cells also include alphabeta T cells resident in normal skin. Unlike in mice, where it was clearer, TCR sharing across patients was less clear, possibly HLA-related.

RNA was isolated and reverse transcribed to cDNA, the sequencing template. The assay was immunoSEQ multiplex PCR, and TCRdb's table has in-frame clones only and misses some. Of roughly 120,000 clones listed, roughly 68% are singletons. The gene calls are TRBV28 and TRBJ1-1; 11 bases match TRBD1. The receptor was derived from a human donor in good health. Input material: CD4+ T cells sorted from blood. CDR3 region: CASSSPGTGGTEAFF. CDR3 DNA sequence: TGTGCCAGCAGTTCCCCTGGGACAGGGGGCACTGAAGCTTTCTTT.